This T cell receptor beta chain was retrieved from a study of post-analysis software for immune sequencing data. Study results and limitations: Samples prepared in the same batch strongly co-clustered by F measure. Multiple sclerosis was associated with a significant reduction in normalized Chao1 diversity relative to controls. Among five TRBV segments more frequent in patients than controls were TRBV5-6, TRBV5-1 and TRBV20-1.

There are 19 residues in the CDR3. The V end lost 0 bases, the J end lost 3 bases, and 21 bases lay between the germline ends. From germline, CDR1 is SGHAT and CDR2 FQNNGV. A few counts support this clonotype. Antigen unknown. Carried by the TCR beta cDNA libraries were unique molecular identifiers. Each sample of about 0.9 to 10 million input T cells yielded around 500,000 cDNA molecules, so each molecule approximated one T cell. TCRdb itself ran the PCR reads through MiXCR, one entry per CDR3 protein. The table lists 800,000 to 950,000 distinct CDR3 sequences, about 53% of them singletons, with over 4% in the top ten.

The sequence derives from a girl aged 5-17 years with multiple sclerosis. This chain links TRBV11-2 with TRBJ2-1; D might be TRBD1 or TRBD2, each matching 6 bases. Sequencing was carried out using blood. CDR3 bases: TGTGCCAGCAGCTTAGATTTGACCCTTTGGGGGGCCCTCTACAATGAGCAGTTCTTC. Translated: CASSLDLTLWGALYNEQFF.